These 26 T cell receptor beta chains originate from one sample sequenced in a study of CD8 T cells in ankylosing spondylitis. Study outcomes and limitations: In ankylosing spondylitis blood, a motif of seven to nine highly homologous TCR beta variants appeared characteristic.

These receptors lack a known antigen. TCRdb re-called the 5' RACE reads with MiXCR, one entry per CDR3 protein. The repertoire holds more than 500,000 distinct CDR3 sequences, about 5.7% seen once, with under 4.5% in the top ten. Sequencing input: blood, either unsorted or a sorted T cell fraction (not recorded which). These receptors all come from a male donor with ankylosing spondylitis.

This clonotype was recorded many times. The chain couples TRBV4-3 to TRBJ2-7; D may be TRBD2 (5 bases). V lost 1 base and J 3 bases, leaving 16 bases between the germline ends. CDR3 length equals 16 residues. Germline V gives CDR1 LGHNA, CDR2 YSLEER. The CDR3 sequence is CASSQGFGESLYEQYF. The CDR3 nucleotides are TGCGCCAGCAGCCAAGGGTTCGGGGAGAGCCTCTACGAGCAGTACTTC.

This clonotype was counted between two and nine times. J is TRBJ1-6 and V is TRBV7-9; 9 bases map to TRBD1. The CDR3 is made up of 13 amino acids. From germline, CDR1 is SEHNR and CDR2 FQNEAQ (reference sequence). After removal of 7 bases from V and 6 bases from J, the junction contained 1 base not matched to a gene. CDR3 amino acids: CASKQGANSPLHF. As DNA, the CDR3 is TGTGCCAGCAAACAGGGGGCTAATTCACCCCTCCACTTT.

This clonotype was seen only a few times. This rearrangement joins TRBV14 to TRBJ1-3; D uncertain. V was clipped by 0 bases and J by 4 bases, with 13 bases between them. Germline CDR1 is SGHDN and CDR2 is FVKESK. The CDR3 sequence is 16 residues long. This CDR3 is CASSQDLGIRGNTIYF. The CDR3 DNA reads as TGTGCCAGCAGCCAAGATTTGGGGATACGAGGAAACACCATATATTTT.

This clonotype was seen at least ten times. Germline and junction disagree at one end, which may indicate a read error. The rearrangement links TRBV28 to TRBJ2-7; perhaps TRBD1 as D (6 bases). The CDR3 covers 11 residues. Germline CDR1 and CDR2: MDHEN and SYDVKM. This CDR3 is CASSFPGQPSF. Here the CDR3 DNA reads TGTGCCAGCAGTTTTCCGGGACAACCATCCTTC.

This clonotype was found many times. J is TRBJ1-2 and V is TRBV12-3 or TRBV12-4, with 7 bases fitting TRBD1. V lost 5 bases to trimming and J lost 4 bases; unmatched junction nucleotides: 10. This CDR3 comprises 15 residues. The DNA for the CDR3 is TGTGCCAGCAGTCCACTCCGGGACAGCCCCTATGGCTACACCTTC. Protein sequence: CASSPLRDSPYGYTF.

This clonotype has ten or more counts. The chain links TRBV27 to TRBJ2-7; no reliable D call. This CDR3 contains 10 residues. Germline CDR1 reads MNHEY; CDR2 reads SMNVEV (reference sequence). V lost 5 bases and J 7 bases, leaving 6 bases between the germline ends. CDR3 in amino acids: CASSLNEQYF. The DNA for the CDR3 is TGTGCCAGCAGTCTTAATGAGCAGTACTTC.

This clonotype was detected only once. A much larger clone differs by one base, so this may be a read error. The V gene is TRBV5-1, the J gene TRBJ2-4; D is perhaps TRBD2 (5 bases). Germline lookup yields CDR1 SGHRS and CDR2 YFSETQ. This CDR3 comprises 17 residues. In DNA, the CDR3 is TGCGCCAGCAGCTTGGCGGGGTCGACTGTAGCCGAAAACATTCAGTACTTC. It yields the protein CASSLAGSTVAENIQYF.

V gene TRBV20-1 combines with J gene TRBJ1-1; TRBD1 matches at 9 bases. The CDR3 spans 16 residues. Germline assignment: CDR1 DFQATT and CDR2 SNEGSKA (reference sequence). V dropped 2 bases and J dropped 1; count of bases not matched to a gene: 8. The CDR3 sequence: CSARSYWTGENTEAFF. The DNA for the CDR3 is TGCAGTGCTAGATCCTACTGGACAGGGGAGAACACTGAAGCTTTCTTT.

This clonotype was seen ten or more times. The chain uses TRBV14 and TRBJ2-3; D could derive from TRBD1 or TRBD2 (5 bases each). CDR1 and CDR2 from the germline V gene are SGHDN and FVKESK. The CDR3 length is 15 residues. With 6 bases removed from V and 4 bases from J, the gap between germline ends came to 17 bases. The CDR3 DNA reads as TGTGCCAGCAGTAAAGGGGCAGGGAGCGCAGATACGCAGTATTTT. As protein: CASSKGAGSADTQYF.

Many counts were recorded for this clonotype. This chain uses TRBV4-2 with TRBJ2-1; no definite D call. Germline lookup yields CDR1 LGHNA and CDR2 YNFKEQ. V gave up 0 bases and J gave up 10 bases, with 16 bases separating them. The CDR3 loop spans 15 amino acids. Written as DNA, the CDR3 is TGTGCCAGCAGCCAAGATCACCGAGATACCGCAGAGCAGTTCTTC. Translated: CASSQDHRDTAEQFF.

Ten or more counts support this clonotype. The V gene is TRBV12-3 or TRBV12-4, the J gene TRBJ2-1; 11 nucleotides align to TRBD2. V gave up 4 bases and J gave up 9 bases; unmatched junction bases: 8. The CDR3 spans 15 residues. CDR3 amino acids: CASSSSLAGGGEQFF. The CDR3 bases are TGTGCCAGCAGTTCGAGCTTAGCGGGAGGGGGTGAGCAGTTCTTC.

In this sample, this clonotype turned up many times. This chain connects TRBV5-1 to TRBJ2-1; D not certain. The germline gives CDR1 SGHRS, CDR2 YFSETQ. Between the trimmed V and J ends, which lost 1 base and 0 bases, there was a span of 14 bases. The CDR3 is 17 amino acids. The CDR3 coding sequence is TGCGCCAGCAGCTTGAGGCCTCGGCAGAGCTCCTACAATGAGCAGTTCTTC. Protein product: CASSLRPRQSSYNEQFF.

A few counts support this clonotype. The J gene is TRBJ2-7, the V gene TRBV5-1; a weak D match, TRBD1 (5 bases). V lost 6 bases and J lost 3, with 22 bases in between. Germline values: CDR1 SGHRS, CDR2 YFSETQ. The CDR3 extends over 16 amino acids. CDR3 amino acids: CASTTGPQGMFYEQYF. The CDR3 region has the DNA TGCGCCAGCACCACTGGCCCGCAGGGTATGTTCTACGAGCAGTACTTC.

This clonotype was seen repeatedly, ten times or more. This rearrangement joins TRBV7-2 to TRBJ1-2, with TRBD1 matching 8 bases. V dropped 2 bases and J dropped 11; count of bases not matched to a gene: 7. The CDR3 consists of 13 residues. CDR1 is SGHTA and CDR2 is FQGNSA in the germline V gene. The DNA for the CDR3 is TGTGCCAGCAGCTTAACCGGAAACAGGGGGTACACCTTC. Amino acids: CASSLTGNRGYTF.

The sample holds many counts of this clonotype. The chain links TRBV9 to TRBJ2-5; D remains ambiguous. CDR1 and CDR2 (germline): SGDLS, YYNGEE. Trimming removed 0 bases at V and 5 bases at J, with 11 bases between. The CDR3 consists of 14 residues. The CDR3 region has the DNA TGTGCCAGCAGCGTAGAACACGTCGGGGAGACCCAGTACTTC. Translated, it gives CASSVEHVGETQYF.

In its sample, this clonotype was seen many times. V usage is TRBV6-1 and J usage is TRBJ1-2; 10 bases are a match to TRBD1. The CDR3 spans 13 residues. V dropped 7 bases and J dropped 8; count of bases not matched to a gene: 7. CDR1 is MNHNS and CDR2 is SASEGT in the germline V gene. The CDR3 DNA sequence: TGTGCCAGCACTATAGGGACAGGGGACGGCTACACCTTC. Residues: CASTIGTGDGYTF.

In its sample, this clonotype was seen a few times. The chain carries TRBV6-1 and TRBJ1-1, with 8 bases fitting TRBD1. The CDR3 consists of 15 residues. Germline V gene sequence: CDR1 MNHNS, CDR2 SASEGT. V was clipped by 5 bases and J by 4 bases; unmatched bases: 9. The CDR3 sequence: CASSLAGGAGTEAFF. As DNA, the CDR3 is TGTGCCAGCAGTCTCGCAGGGGGCGCGGGCACTGAAGCTTTCTTT.

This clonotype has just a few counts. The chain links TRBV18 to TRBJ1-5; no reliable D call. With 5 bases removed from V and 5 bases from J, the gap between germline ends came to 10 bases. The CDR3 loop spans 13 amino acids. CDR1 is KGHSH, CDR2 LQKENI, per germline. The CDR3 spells CASSSSPYQPQHF. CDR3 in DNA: TGTGCCAGCTCATCGAGTCCCTATCAGCCCCAGCATTTT. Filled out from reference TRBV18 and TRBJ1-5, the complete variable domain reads NAGVMQNPRHLVRRRGQEARLRCSPMKGHSHVYWYRQLPEEGLKFMVYLQKENIIDESGMPKERFSAEFPKEGPSILRIQQVVRGDSAAYFCASSSSPYQPQHFGDGTRLSIL.

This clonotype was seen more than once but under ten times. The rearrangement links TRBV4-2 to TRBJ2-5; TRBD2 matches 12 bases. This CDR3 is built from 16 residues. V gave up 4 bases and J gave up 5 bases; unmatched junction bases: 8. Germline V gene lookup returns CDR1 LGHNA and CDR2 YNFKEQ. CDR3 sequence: CASSLTSGRGKETQYF. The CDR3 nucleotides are TGTGCCAGCAGCCTGACTAGCGGGAGAGGGAAGGAGACCCAGTACTTC.

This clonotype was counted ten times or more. The CDR3 sequence: CSATTAYRHEQYF. DNA of the CDR3: TGCAGTGCTACTACAGCGTACCGTCACGAGCAGTACTTC. V and J are TRBV20-1 and TRBJ2-7; D unclear. CDR3 size: 13 residues. The germline V gene encodes CDR1 DFQATT and CDR2 SNEGSKA (reference sequence). The ends were cut back, 4 bases at V and 5 bases at J, with 15 bases in the middle.

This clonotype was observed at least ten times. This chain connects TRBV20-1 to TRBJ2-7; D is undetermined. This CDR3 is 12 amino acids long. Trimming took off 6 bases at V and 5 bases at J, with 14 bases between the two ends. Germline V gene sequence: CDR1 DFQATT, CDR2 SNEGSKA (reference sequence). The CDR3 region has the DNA TGCAGTGCCACGAGGATGCGGAACGAGCAGTACTTC. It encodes CSATRMRNEQYF.

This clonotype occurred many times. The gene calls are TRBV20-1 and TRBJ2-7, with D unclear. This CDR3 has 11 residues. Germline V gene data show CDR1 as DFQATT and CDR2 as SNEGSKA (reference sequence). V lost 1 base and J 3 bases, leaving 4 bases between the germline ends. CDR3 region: CSARALYEQYF. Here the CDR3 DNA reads TGCAGTGCTAGAGCCCTCTACGAGCAGTACTTC.

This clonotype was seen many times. CDR3 sequence reads: CASSRTTGGLTDTQYF. CDR3 DNA sequence: TGTGCCAGCAGCCGCACCACGGGAGGACTCACAGATACGCAGTATTTT. The chain combines TRBV14 with TRBJ2-3; 7 bases map to TRBD2. The length of the CDR3 is 16 residues. Germline V CDR1 and CDR2: SGHDN, FVKESK. V dropped 4 bases and J dropped 2; count of bases not matched to a gene: 9.

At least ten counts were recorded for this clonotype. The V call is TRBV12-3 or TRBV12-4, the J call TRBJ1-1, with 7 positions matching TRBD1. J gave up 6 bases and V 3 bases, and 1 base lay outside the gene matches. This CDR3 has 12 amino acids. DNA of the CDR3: TGTGCCAGCAGTTTCACAGGGGCTGAAGCTTTCTTT. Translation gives CASSFTGAEAFF.

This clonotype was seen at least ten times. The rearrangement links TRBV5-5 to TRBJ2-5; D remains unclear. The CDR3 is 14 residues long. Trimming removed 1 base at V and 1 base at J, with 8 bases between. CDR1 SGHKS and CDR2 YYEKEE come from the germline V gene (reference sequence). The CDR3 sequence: CASSLLGIQETQYF. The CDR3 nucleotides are TGTGCCAGCAGCTTGTTGGGGATCCAAGAGACCCAGTACTTC.

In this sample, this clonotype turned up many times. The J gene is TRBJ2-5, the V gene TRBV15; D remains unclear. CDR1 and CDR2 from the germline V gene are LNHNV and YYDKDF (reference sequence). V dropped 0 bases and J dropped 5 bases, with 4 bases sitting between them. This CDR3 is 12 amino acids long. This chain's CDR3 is CATSRDEETQYF. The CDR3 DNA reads TGTGCCACCAGCAGAGATGAGGAGACCCAGTACTTC.